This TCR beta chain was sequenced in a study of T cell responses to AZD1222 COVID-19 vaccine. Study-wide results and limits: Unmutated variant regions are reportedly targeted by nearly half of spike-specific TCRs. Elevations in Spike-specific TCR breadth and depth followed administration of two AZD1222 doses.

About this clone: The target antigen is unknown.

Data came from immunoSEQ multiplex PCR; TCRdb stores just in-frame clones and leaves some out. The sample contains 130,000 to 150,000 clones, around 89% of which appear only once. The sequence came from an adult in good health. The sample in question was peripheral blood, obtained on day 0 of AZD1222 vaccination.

The CDR3 DNA follows: TGTGCCAGCAGTGCAGGTTGGGGCACTGAAGCTTTCTTT. Translated, it gives CASSAGWGTEAFF. The J gene is TRBJ1-1, the V gene TRBV7-8; D is ambiguous. Trimming took off 6 bases at V and 4 bases at J, with 12 bases between the two ends. The CDR3 has 13 amino acids. The germline V gene has CDR1 SGHVS and CDR2 FQNEAQ.